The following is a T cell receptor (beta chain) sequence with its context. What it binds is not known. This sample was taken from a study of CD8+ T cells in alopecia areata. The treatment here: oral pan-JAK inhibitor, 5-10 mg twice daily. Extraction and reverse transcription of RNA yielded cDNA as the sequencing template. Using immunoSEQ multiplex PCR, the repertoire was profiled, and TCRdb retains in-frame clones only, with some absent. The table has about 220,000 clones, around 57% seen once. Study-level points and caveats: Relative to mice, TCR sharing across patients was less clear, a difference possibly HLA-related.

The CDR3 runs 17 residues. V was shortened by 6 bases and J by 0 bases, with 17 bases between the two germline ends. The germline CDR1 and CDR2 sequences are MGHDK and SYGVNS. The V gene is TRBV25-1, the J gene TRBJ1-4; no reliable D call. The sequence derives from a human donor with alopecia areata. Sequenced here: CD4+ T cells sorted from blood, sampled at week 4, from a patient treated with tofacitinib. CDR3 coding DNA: TGTGCCAGCAGGACCCACTCAGTCGGGGCAACTAATGAAAAACTGTTTTTT. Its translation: CASRTHSVGATNEKLFF.